This TCR beta chain stems from a study of T cells in Graves' hyperthyroidism and ophthalmopathy. Germline V gene data show CDR1 as SQVTM and CDR2 as ANQGSEA. This CDR3 has 11 amino acids. V was pared by 1 base and J by 0 bases, with 0 bases between. Study-wide points: In simple terms, a model built on 13 V-J features told ophthalmopathy apart from stable hyperthyroidism.

Patients with uncontrolled infections, other autoimmune diseases, pregnancy or lactation were excluded. Diagnosis relied on clinical symptoms, serum thyroxine and TRAb, thyroid ultrasound and orbital computed tomography. Template material for amplifying TCR beta CDR3 regions consisted of RNA transcripts. The HTBI primer set was used in a first-round RT-PCR of the TCR CDR3. TCRdb called the multiplex PCR reads again in MiXCR, with one record for every CDR3 protein. The data contain roughly 700,000 distinct CDR3 sequences, 15% to 20% of them seen just once; the ten biggest clones take up less than 20%. Concerning this clonotype itself: Antigen unknown.

This sequence was found in a man between 45 and 60 years old with Graves' hyperthyroidism. Sequencing input: blood. V is TRBV29-1 and J is TRBJ1-1; D gene unclear. The CDR3 sequence is CSVEVNTEAFF. The CDR3 nucleotides are TGCAGCGTTGAAGTGAACACTGAAGCTTTCTTT.